A single sample gave rise to the 9 T cell receptor beta chains below, sequenced in a study of T cells in localized non-small cell lung cancer. Some clones are missing from TCRdb's copy, which holds only in-frame ones; the method was immunoSEQ multiplex PCR. The sample has 25,000 to 35,000 clones, about 91% seen once. The specimen was peripheral blood, collected before any cancer treatment. These receptors came from a male donor at least 60 years old with stage I lung adenocarcinoma.

In nucleotides, the CDR3 is TGTGCCAGCTCACCACTGGACAGGGGGCAGGACGGGGAGCTGTTTTTT. It translates to CASSPLDRGQDGELFF. The chain is built from TRBV18 and TRBJ2-2; 11 positions match TRBD1. The length of the CDR3 is 16 residues. With 1 base clipped from V and 7 bases from J, the junction kept 5 bases outside the gene matches. Germline loops: CDR1 KGHSH, CDR2 LQKENI.

The chain employs TRBV4-2 and TRBJ1-5; D possibly corresponds to TRBD1 (5 bases). This CDR3 is built from 15 residues. Germline-derived CDR1 and CDR2 are LGHNA and YNFKEQ. Trimming shortened V by 6 bases and J by 3 bases, and 15 bases separated the two germline ends. The CDR3 DNA follows: TGTGCCAGCAGTTTGCAGGACAATGACAATCAGCCCCAGCATTTT. It encodes CASSLQDNDNQPQHF.

The gene calls are TRBV6-5 and TRBJ2-7; 10 positions match TRBD1. Looked up from germline, CDR1 is MNHEY and CDR2 is SVGAGI. The CDR3 covers 15 residues. With 7 bases clipped from V and 3 bases from J, the junction kept 9 bases outside the gene matches. The CDR3 DNA reads as TGTGCCAGCACCGGACTCGGGACAGGGGTCTACGAGCAGTACTTC. It translates to CASTGLGTGVYEQYF.

This chain joins TRBV5-4 and TRBJ1-4, with D unclear. The CDR3 totals 16 residues. The germline V gene encodes CDR1 SGHNT and CDR2 YYREEE (reference sequence). Trimming stripped 1 base from V and 5 bases from J, with 15 bases between. The CDR3 bases are TGTGCCAGCAGCTTGAATAGCGGCAGGTCCAATGAAAAACTGTTTTTT. It specifies CASSLNSGRSNEKLFF.

This chain connects TRBV2 to TRBJ2-5, with D possibly being TRBD1 (6 bases). Germline assignment: CDR1 SNHLY and CDR2 FYNNEI. The CDR3 totals 13 residues. V gave up 4 bases and J gave up 4 bases, with 10 bases separating them. CDR3 sequence: CASSGQGRETQYF. For the CDR3, the DNA is TGTGCCAGCAGTGGTCAGGGGCGAGAGACCCAGTACTTC.

The rearrangement links TRBV11-2 to TRBJ1-2; 7 bases line up with TRBD1. The V and J ends lost 5 bases and 4 bases, in that order; junction bases with no gene match: 7. Germline CDR1 reads SGHAT; CDR2 reads FQNNGV. This CDR3 has 14 residues. DNA for the CDR3: TGTGCCAGCAGCCTAAGACAGGGCTTCTATGGCTACACCTTC. This gives the protein CASSLRQGFYGYTF.

This clone appeared a single time. The chain has TRBV30 and TRBJ1-6; unclear D gene. The CDR3 runs 12 residues. The germline V and J ends were trimmed by 2 bases and 10 bases, with 9 bases remaining between them. Germline-derived CDR1 and CDR2 are GTSNPN and SVGIG (reference sequence). Written as DNA, the CDR3 is TGTGCCTGGAGTTCGGTGGGGTCACCCCTCCACTTT. It specifies CAWSSVGSPLHF.

The chain has TRBV28 and TRBJ1-1; TRBD1 is a possible D gene (6 bases). The germline V gene has CDR1 MDHEN and CDR2 SYDVKM. Trimming cost V 5 bases and J 0 bases, with 13 bases left between them. This CDR3 is built from 15 residues. The CDR3 here is CASSPPTGMNTEAFF. The CDR3 DNA sequence: TGTGCCAGCAGTCCACCGACAGGAATGAACACTGAAGCTTTCTTT.

The V and J genes are TRBV4-2 and TRBJ2-2, with TRBD2 matching 13 bases. CDR3 size: 18 residues. V gave up 4 bases and J gave up 4 bases; unmatched junction bases: 9. Germline CDR1 LGHNA, CDR2 YNFKEQ. CDR3 DNA sequence: TGTGCCAGCAGCCGGTCACTAGCGGGGGGGCCCGGCACCGGGGAGCTGTTTTTT. Protein sequence: CASSRSLAGGPGTGELFF.